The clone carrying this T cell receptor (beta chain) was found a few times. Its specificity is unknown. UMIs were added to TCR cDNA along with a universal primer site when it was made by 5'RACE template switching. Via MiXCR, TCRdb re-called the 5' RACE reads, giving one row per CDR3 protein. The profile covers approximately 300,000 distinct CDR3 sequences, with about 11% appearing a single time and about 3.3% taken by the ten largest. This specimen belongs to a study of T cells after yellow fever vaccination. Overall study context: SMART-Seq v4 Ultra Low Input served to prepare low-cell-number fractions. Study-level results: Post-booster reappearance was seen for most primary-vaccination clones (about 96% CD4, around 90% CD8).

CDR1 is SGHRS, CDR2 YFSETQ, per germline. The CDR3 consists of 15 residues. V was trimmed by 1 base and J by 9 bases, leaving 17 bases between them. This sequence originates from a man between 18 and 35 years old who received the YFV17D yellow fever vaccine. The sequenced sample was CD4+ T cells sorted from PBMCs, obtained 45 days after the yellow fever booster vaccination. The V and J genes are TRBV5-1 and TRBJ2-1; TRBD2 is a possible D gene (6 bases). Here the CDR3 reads CASSLWGDPWGEQFF. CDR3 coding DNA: TGCGCCAGCAGCTTGTGGGGGGACCCTTGGGGTGAGCAGTTCTTC.